This T cell receptor beta chain comes out of a study of response to subunit inactivated influenza vaccine (dated by TCRdb to the late 2010s). Context from the whole study: Deep quantitative profiling of the T cell receptor repertoire was used in the study to follow responses to a trivalent subunit inactivated influenza vaccine. Study-wide conclusions, independent of this receptor: The authors proposed that each seasonal influenza vaccination may bring in only a limited number of new T cells.

A word on this clonotype: Its binding antigen is unknown. The record has no base qualities; no much larger clone is one base away.

CDR1 and CDR2, looked up from the germline V gene, are SGHVS and FQNEAQ. V is reduced by 1 base and J by 3 bases, leaving a spacing of 13 bases between them. The CDR3, cysteine through phenylalanine, is 16 amino acids long. Solely the CDR3 DNA is kept, with 48 bases framed from the first base. Preparation of the library involved RT-PCR. TCRdb names Illumina HiSeq 2500 as the instrument used. TCRdb reprocessing: public reads trimmed at Q25 with fastp, clones called with MiXCR, in-frame beta chains kept. Each CDR3 protein gets just one entry, which takes the most common genes and DNA from the rows behind it. The sample table shows hundreds of thousands of distinct CDR3 sequences, and 25% are seen once. The ten largest account for 1.9% of the sample.

The sample consisted of CD4+ T cells sorted from PBMCs, taken 5 days after vaccination. The clonotype was recovered from a man between 50 and 59 years old who received an inactivated influenza vaccine. Donor details come from another sample of the same person, matched by shared clones. Rearrangement joined TRBV7-8 to TRBJ2-1; there is no confident call for the D gene. The DNA sequence is TGTGCCAGCAGCTTAGAGTACAGTCCCCACTACAATGAGCAGTTCTTC. The resulting protein is CASSLEYSPHYNEQFF.